The source of this T cell receptor beta chain is a study of T cell changes during pregnancy in multiple sclerosis. This CDR3 has 15 amino acids. Germline V gives CDR1 SQVTM, CDR2 ANQGSEA. Trimming took off 6 bases at V and 0 bases at J, with 17 bases between the two ends. Assay: immunoSEQ multiplex PCR; the TCRdb copy retains only in-frame clones and omits some. The sample lists tens of thousands of clones, 75% to 95% occurring once. Sample: peripheral blood, taken after pregnancy. The receptor was isolated from a female donor in good health, enrolled as a control in a pregnancy study. The chain has TRBV29-1 and TRBJ1-2; the D gene is possibly TRBD1 (5 bases). This CDR3 is CSVGGIAGSNYGYTF. CDR3 bases: TGCAGCGTCGGTGGCATCGCAGGGTCTAACTATGGCTACACCTTC.